What follows are 14 T cell receptor beta chains derived from one specimen sequenced in a study of shared clonotypes between healthy human individuals. Profiling relied on immunoSEQ multiplex PCR, and the TCRdb table lists in-frame clones only, not all of them. The data contain 2 million to 3 million clones, roughly 93% of them singletons. What was sequenced was naive CD4+ T cells from PBMCs. The subset was: CD45RA+ positively selected. These receptors came from a man aged 18 to 29 in good health. Some clones in this sample may be carry-over from other donors' samples.

This clone showed up just once. Other DNA sequences in the same sample also yield this CDR3. The chain has TRBV5-1 and TRBJ2-7; D unresolved. The CDR3 spans 13 residues. Germline values: CDR1 SGHRS, CDR2 YFSETQ. The V gene lost 0 bases and the J gene lost 1 base, with 5 bases spanning the gap. The CDR3 spells CASSLVSSYEQYF. CDR3 DNA sequence: TGCGCCAGCAGCTTGGTTAGTTCCTACGAGCAGTACTTC.

There are a few counts of this clone. This chain connects TRBV30 to TRBJ1-1; no definite D call. V dropped 2 bases and J dropped 3 bases, with 10 bases sitting between them. In germline, CDR1 is GTSNPN, CDR2 SVGIG (reference sequence). This CDR3 comprises 13 residues. The chain's CDR3 is CAWSPEAYTEAFF. The CDR3 nucleotides read TGTGCCTGGAGTCCGGAGGCATACACTGAAGCTTTCTTT.

The V call is TRBV5-1, the J call TRBJ2-7, with 14 bases lining up with TRBD2. The germline V gene encodes CDR1 SGHRS and CDR2 YFSETQ. The CDR3 loop spans 14 amino acids. The junction had 2 bases not matched to a gene; V was cut back by 3 bases and J by 6 bases. The CDR3 nucleotides read TGCGCCAGCAGCTCGGGACTAGCGGGAGCCGAGCAGTACTTC. Translating gives CASSSGLAGAEQYF. The full variable domain, with the rest looked up from reference TRBV5-1 and TRBJ2-7, is KAGVTQTPRYLIKTRGQQVTLSCSPISGHRSVSWYQQTPGQGLQFLFEYFSETQRNKGNFPGRFSGRQFSNSRSEMNVSTLELGDSALYLCASSSGLAGAEQYFGPGTRLTVT.

The CDR3, as DNA: TGCAGCGTTGGACAGGGTATATCCGAGCAGTACTTC. Its protein product is CSVGQGISEQYF. The chain uses TRBV29-1 and TRBJ2-5, with 7 bases identical to TRBD1. The J call is in doubt because the DNA end fits TRBJ2-7 better. Looked up from germline, CDR1 is SQVTM and CDR2 is ANQGSEA. The CDR3 spans 12 residues.

The genes are TRBV27 and TRBJ1-4; 8 nucleotides align to TRBD1. Germline values: CDR1 MNHEY, CDR2 SMNVEV (reference sequence). The CDR3 totals 18 residues. V was pared by 6 bases and J by 12 bases, with 24 bases of the junction left unmatched. The CDR3 here is CASSEYWTGKSYGEELFF. The CDR3 coding sequence is TGTGCCAGCAGCGAATATTGGACAGGGAAGTCCTACGGTGAGGAACTGTTTTTT.

The chain joins TRBV7-3 to TRBJ2-5; possible D gene TRBD1, 5 bases. The germline V gene encodes CDR1 SGHTA and CDR2 FQGTGA. The CDR3 extends over 15 amino acids. V lost 3 bases, J lost 1 base, and 12 bases lay in between. The CDR3, as DNA: TGTGCCAGCAGCTTCTCTACAGGTCGCCAAGAGACCCAGTACTTC. It is translated as CASSFSTGRQETQYF.

The chain is built from TRBV28 and TRBJ1-1; TRBD1 might be the D (5 bases). V lost 9 bases and J lost 0, with 11 bases in between. The germline V gene encodes CDR1 MDHEN and CDR2 SYDVKM. The CDR3 sequence is 13 residues long. The CDR3 loop reads CASEGTMNTEAFF. CDR3 coding DNA: TGTGCCAGTGAAGGGACCATGAACACTGAAGCTTTCTTT.

On this clone itself: Other DNA sequences in the same sample also yield this CDR3. The rearrangement links TRBV28 to TRBJ2-5; D remains unclear. The CDR3 runs to 11 residues. Germline V CDR1 and CDR2: MDHEN, SYDVKM. The V gene lost 6 bases and the J gene lost 1 base, with 3 bases spanning the gap. CDR3 amino acids: CASRTQETQYF. The CDR3 nucleotides read TGTGCCAGCAGGACCCAAGAGACCCAGTACTTC.

The rearrangement joins TRBV19 to TRBJ2-7, with 10 positions matching TRBD1. V trimming: 4 bases; J trimming: 5 bases; junction bases outside the gene matches: 8. CDR1 and CDR2 from the germline V gene are LNHDA and SQIVND (reference sequence). This CDR3 region has 15 residues. The CDR3 nucleotides read TGTGCCAGTAGTACGCGGGACAGGGGAGGAAACGAGCAGTACTTC. Protein sequence: CASSTRDRGGNEQYF.

To note about this clone: This sample includes further DNA sequences coding for the same CDR3. The chain combines TRBV18 with TRBJ2-2; D is unclear. V lost 3 bases, J lost 0 bases, and 2 bases lay in between. Germline V gene lookup returns CDR1 KGHSH and CDR2 LQKENI. The CDR3 loop spans 13 amino acids. Here the CDR3 DNA reads TGTGCCAGCTCACCGGCGAACACCGGGGAGCTGTTTTTT. It specifies CASSPANTGELFF.

This clone was recorded once. The V and J genes are TRBV6-1 and TRBJ2-7, with D possibly being TRBD1 or TRBD2 (5 bases each). The CDR3 length is 15 residues. The germline V gene encodes CDR1 MNHNS and CDR2 SASEGT. The V end was cut by 6 bases, the J end by 0 bases, with 15 bases between. The CDR3 is CASRRDASLSYEQYF. The CDR3 bases are TGTGCCAGCAGGAGGGACGCCTCTCTCTCCTACGAGCAGTACTTC.

This chain uses TRBV5-1 with TRBJ1-4, with D tentatively TRBD1 (6 bases). The germline CDR1 and CDR2 sequences are SGHRS and YFSETQ. The CDR3 has 12 residues. V lost 4 bases and J 7 bases, leaving 8 bases between the germline ends. CDR3 loop: CASSRTAEKLFF. In nucleotides, the CDR3 is TGCGCCAGCAGCCGGACAGCTGAAAAACTGTTTTTT.

This sequence joins TRBV7-9 and TRBJ2-5, with 8 bases aligning to TRBD1. The CDR3 sequence is 14 residues long. V gave up 4 bases and J gave up 5 bases; unmatched junction bases: 6. Germline-derived CDR1 and CDR2 are SEHNR and FQNEAQ (reference sequence). The DNA of the CDR3 is TGTGCCAGCAGCTGGCAGGGGGCTGGCGAGACCCAGTACTTC. This encodes CASSWQGAGETQYF. Combining the CDR3 with reference TRBV7-9 and TRBJ2-5 gives the whole variable domain DTGVSQNPRHKITKRGQNVTFRCDPISEHNRLYWYRQTLGQGPEFLTYFQNEAQLEKSRLLSDRFSAERPKGSFSTLEIQRTEQGDSAMYLCASSWQGAGETQYFGPGTRLLVL.

This sequence joins TRBV9 and TRBJ1-3; D remains ambiguous. The CDR3 spans 14 residues. Germline CDR1 is SGDLS and CDR2 is YYNGEE. V shed 2 bases and J shed 4 bases, with 10 bases lying between them. CDR3 nucleotide sequence: TGTGCCAGCAGCGTCCCGAACTCGGGAAACACCATATATTTT. Its protein is CASSVPNSGNTIYF.